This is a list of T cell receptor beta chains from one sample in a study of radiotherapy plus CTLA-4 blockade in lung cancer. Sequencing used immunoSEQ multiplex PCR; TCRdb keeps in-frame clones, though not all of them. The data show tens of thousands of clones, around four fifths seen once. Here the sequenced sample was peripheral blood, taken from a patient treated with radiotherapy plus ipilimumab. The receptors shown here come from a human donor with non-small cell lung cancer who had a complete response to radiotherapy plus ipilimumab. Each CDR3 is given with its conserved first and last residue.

CASGLRYGYTF,TRBV12-5,TRBJ1-2
CASSRGPERGLNYGYTF,TRBV27,TRBJ1-2
CASSPSDEQFF,TRBV6-6,TRBJ2-1
CASSEEEGYTDTEAFF,TRBV6-1,TRBJ1-1
CASSPRGGDVQGYNEQFF,TRBV5-1,TRBJ2-1
CAWRGSGANVLTF,TRBV30,TRBJ2-6
CASMGSTSTDTQYF,TRBV5-1,TRBJ2-3
CASSLTSSGGTFF,TRBV19,TRBJ2-1
CASSPLGKGEKLFF,TRBV18,TRBJ1-4
CASSQQQGRNTEAFF,TRBV4-3,TRBJ1-1
CASSPFASGATNEKLFF,TRBV18,TRBJ1-4
CASSLSGGKQETQYF,TRBV5-4,TRBJ2-5
CASSHTGASTNEKLFF,TRBV5-1,TRBJ1-4
CASSLGTGRTNEKLFF,TRBV7-6,TRBJ1-4
CASSFTLAGATDTQYF,TRBV5-6,TRBJ2-3
CASRYPDGRSYNEQFF,TRBV6-6,TRBJ2-1
CASSSHPQSSYNEQFF,TRBV7-8,TRBJ2-1
CASSLVAGGTEAFF,TRBV5-1,TRBJ1-1
CASSWGPEAFF,TRBV6-5,TRBJ1-1
CASSPLPPGQGTDTQYF,TRBV18,TRBJ2-3
CASSVGQSYNEQFF,TRBV9,TRBJ2-1
CASISSDRNYGYTF,TRBV19,TRBJ1-2
CASSRATNEKLFF,TRBV4-1,TRBJ1-4
CASSEFEAANEKLFF,TRBV2,TRBJ1-4
CASRTGRLPQHF,TRBV19,TRBJ1-5
CASNLDRGNQPQHF,TRBV6-1,TRBJ1-5
CASSPRETQPQHF,TRBV4-1,TRBJ1-5
CASSLEIGGTPHNEQFF,TRBV5-7,TRBJ2-1
CASSLALHNEQFF,TRBV7-9,TRBJ2-1
CAGQGGSNQPQHF,TRBV6-1,TRBJ1-5
CASSLPTGPRGNQPQHF,TRBV5-8,TRBJ1-5
CSGLWLAGIADTQYF,TRBV29-1,TRBJ2-3
CAWSDRKVELFF,TRBV30,TRBJ2-2
CASSLAKRTEPRYEQFF,TRBV7-9,TRBJ2-1
CASSFTTEAFF,TRBV7-9,TRBJ1-1
CASSLQVNYGYTF,TRBV5-8,TRBJ1-2
CASSLAQGSGYTF,TRBV7-9,TRBJ1-2
CASSFVGQPQHF,TRBV7-9,TRBJ1-5
CAWTGTGVTGELFF,TRBV30,TRBJ2-2
CASSLAGTGGGLADNEQFF,TRBV11-3,TRBJ2-1
CASSLRGSGELFF,TRBV13,TRBJ2-2
CASSLARAGPEAFF,TRBV7-9,TRBJ1-1
CASSLQGLRNTEAFF,TRBV5-6,TRBJ1-1
CSVGLLRREQYF,TRBV29-1,TRBJ2-7
CASSLETRQYF,TRBV7-9,TRBJ2-3
CASSQVGGRVEPQHF,TRBV4-1,TRBJ1-5
CASSSGAYEQYF,TRBV6-5,TRBJ2-7
CASSPILSTSGEETQYF,TRBV18,TRBJ2-5
CSVGTGEIYEQYF,TRBV29-1,TRBJ2-7
CASSLGGPEAFF,TRBV7-9,TRBJ1-1
CATSSYGLNYGYTF,TRBV15,TRBJ1-2
CASGGAPGNTIYF,TRBV11-2,TRBJ1-3
CASSQDNGQGATEAFF,TRBV4-3,TRBJ1-1
CASSNSGGPYNEQFF,TRBV28,TRBJ2-1
CASSYSANTEAFF,TRBV6-6,TRBJ1-1
CASSPPSSLTANTEAFF,TRBV18,TRBJ1-1
CASSPASGVYYTDTQYF,TRBV18,TRBJ2-3
CASSWVGDTQYF,TRBV7-2,TRBJ2-3
CATSRGGARTYEQYF,TRBV15,TRBJ2-7